The text below deals with one T cell receptor beta chain. Original data processing: Estimation of nucleated cell counts relied on the amplification of reference gene primers. Libraries were prepared by immunoSEQ multiplex PCR; TCRdb keeps only in-frame clonotypes and omits some of them. The V and J calls and the clone size are those of that table, but D and trimming were determined from the DNA. The table lists a few hundred thousand clones, around 89% of them singletons. This entry belongs to a study of blood T cell repertoires in COVID-19. Study details: Italy, Spain and the United States were the sources of the convalescent and acute COVID-19 samples. PBMCs, B-cell-depleted T cells, or T cells were the source of the cDNA or gDNA that made up the material.

The germline CDR1 and CDR2 sequences are KGHSH and LQKENI. The CDR3 is 16 amino acids. The junction had 3 bases not matched to a gene; V was cut back by 2 bases and J by 0 bases. Material: peripheral blood. This TCR derives from a man between 18 and 35 years old who had recovered from COVID-19. This chain joins TRBV18 and TRBJ2-3; 9 bases are a match to TRBD2. CDR3 nucleotides: TGTGCCAGCTCACCAGATCTAGCGGGGAGCACAGATACGCAGTATTTT. It specifies CASSPDLAGSTDTQYF.